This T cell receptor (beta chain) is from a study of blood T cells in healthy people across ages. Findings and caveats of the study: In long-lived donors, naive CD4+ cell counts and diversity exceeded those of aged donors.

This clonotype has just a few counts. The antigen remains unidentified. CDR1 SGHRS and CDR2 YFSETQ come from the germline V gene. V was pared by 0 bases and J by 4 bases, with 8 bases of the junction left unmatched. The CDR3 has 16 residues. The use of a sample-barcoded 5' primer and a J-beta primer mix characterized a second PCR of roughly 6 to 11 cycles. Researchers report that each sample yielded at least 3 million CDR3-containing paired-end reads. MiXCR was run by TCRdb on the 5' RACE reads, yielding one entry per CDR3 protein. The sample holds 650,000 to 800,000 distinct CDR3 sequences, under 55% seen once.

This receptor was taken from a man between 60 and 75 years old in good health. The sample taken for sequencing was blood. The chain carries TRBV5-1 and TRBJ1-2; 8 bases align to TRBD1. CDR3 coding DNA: TGCGCCAGCAGCTTGGTATCCGGGACAGGAGTCTATGGCTACACCTTC. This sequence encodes CASSLVSGTGVYGYTF.